This T cell receptor (beta chain) was identified in a study of blood T cells in healthy people across ages. V gave up 0 bases and J gave up 6 bases, with 8 bases separating them. CDR3 length: 13 amino acids. Germline CDR1 reads LGHDT; CDR2 reads YNNKEL (reference sequence). Sample-barcoded 5' priming and a J-beta primer mix drove a second PCR of roughly 7 to 11 cycles. MiXCR, applied by TCRdb to the 5' RACE reads, yields one record per CDR3 protein. The table shows around 1,900,000 distinct CDR3 sequences, with more than 35% occurring only once. This clonotype was observed a few times. The sample taken for sequencing was blood. The chain links TRBV3-1 to TRBJ1-1, with D tentatively TRBD1 (5 bases). This TCR derives from a human donor in good health. In DNA form, the CDR3 reads TGTGCCAGCAGCCAAGATGGGGGATCTGAAGCTTTCTTT. It translates to CASSQDGGSEAFF.